One sample yielded the 24 T cell receptor beta chains listed below, sequenced in a study of cytotoxic CD8 clonotypes in ibrutinib-treated CLL. Assay used: immunoSEQ multiplex PCR; TCRdb lists only in-frame clones, some missing. The profile shows about 120,000 clones, 70% to 90% of them singletons. Sequencing was performed on PBMCs, taken after 24 months of ibrutinib treatment. These receptors originate from a human donor with chronic lymphocytic leukemia.

J is TRBJ1-5 and V is TRBV11-2, with D uncertain. Germline-derived CDR1 and CDR2 are SGHAT and FQNNGV. CDR3 length: 17 amino acids. The V end lost 0 bases, the J end lost 2 bases, and 14 bases lay between the germline ends. In DNA form, the CDR3 reads TGTGCCAGCAGCTTAGACCGGGCCCTGGTGGGCAATCAGCCCCAGCATTTT. This encodes CASSLDRALVGNQPQHF.

This chain links TRBV18 with TRBJ2-2; 7 positions agree with TRBD1. The germline V gene encodes CDR1 KGHSH and CDR2 LQKENI. The CDR3 length is 14 residues. Trimming took 8 bases from V and 3 from J; bases not matched to a gene: 6. As DNA, the CDR3 is TGTGCCAGCCACAGGCAGGGGGACACCGGGGAGCTGTTTTTT. Translated: CASHRQGDTGELFF.

This chain connects TRBV28 to TRBJ1-2, with D perhaps matching TRBD1 (5 bases). V lost 4 bases to trimming and J lost 0 bases, with 12 bases between them. The V gene's germline CDR1 is MDHEN and CDR2 SYDVKM. The CDR3 is made up of 15 amino acids. The CDR3 here is CASSSTGGTNYGYTF. CDR3 coding DNA: TGTGCCAGCAGTTCGACGGGGGGAACTAACTATGGCTACACCTTC.

The chain's CDR3 is CASSSQTTGRLNTEAFF. In DNA, the CDR3 is TGTGCCAGCAGCTCCCAAACGACAGGCCGATTGAACACTGAAGCTTTCTTT. The V and J genes are TRBV7-9 and TRBJ1-1; D is possibly TRBD1 (6 bases). Trimming stripped 4 bases from V and 0 bases from J, with 18 bases between. CDR3 length: 17 residues. Per germline, CDR1 SEHNR and CDR2 FQNEAQ (reference sequence).

This rearrangement joins TRBV6-5 to TRBJ1-1; D gene unclear. The germline V and J ends were trimmed by 6 bases and 1 base, with 9 bases remaining between them. CDR1 and CDR2 (germline): MNHEY, SVGAGI. The CDR3 covers 13 residues. The CDR3 here is CASSRGRNTEAFF. The CDR3 nucleotides read TGTGCCAGCAGCCGAGGGAGGAACACTGAAGCTTTCTTT.

The gene calls are TRBV7-2 and TRBJ2-7; 7 positions match TRBD2. The CDR3 runs to 15 residues. Germline trimming cut 1 base from V and 2 bases from J; bases unmatched to any gene: 5. CDR1 is SGHTA and CDR2 is FQGNSA in the germline V gene. The CDR3 is CASSLVGGPTYEQYF. The CDR3 bases are TGTGCCAGCAGCTTAGTGGGAGGGCCCACCTACGAGCAGTACTTC. Together with reference TRBV7-2 and TRBJ2-7, the CDR3 gives the full variable domain: GAGVSQSPSNKVTEKGKDVELRCDPISGHTALYWYRQSLGQGLEFLIYFQGNSAPDKSGLPSDRFSAERTGGSVSTLTIQRTQQEDSAVYLCASSLVGGPTYEQYFGPGTRLTVT.

The V call is TRBV11-3, the J call TRBJ2-6, with TRBD1 matching over 7 bases. J gave up 3 bases and V 5 bases, and 4 bases lay outside the gene matches. The CDR3 sequence is 15 residues long. Germline values: CDR1 SGHNT, CDR2 YENEEA. CDR3 nucleotides: TGTGCCAGCAGCCTAGGGGGCGGTGGGGCCAACGTCCTGACTTTC. Protein sequence: CASSLGGGGANVLTF.

The chain employs TRBV19 and TRBJ2-1, with a weak D call TRBD2 (6 bases). From germline, CDR1 is LNHDA and CDR2 SQIVND (reference sequence). V was trimmed by 5 bases and J by 13 bases, leaving 15 bases between them. The CDR3 contains 12 residues. The CDR3 DNA sequence: TGTGCCAGTAGTGTGGACTACCGCGACCAGTTCTTC. As protein: CASSVDYRDQFF.

This clone was seen a single time. The rearrangement links TRBV5-4 to TRBJ2-4; D unresolved. V was cut by 4 bases and J by 3 bases, with 17 bases left in between. The germline gives CDR1 SGHNT, CDR2 YYREEE (reference sequence). The CDR3 covers 16 residues. The CDR3 spells CASSPEEPVYKNIQYF. CDR3 bases: TGTGCCAGCAGCCCGGAAGAACCCGTTTACAAAAACATTCAGTACTTC.

The chain links TRBV2 to TRBJ1-1, with D unclear. CDR3 length: 12 amino acids. Germline CDR1 is SNHLY and CDR2 is FYNNEI. V was pared by 4 bases and J by 2 bases, with 5 bases between. CDR3 loop: CASSVANTEAFF. In DNA form, the CDR3 reads TGTGCCAGCAGTGTGGCCAACACTGAAGCTTTCTTT.

The chain employs TRBV5-1 and TRBJ1-2, with 10 bases matching TRBD1. With 4 bases clipped from V and 4 bases from J, the junction kept 7 bases outside the gene matches. Germline V gene lookup returns CDR1 SGHRS and CDR2 YFSETQ. The length of the CDR3 is 15 residues. The CDR3 DNA is TGCGCCAGCAGCGACCGGGACAGGGGATTCTATGGCTACACCTTC. This gives the protein CASSDRDRGFYGYTF.

The CDR3 reads CATRQVGGTETQYF. CDR3 in DNA: TGTGCCACCAGGCAGGTCGGCGGGACAGAGACCCAGTACTTC. The chain combines TRBV19 with TRBJ2-5; D is possibly TRBD2 (6 bases). CDR1 is LNHDA, CDR2 SQIVND, per germline (reference sequence). The CDR3 has 14 amino acids. Between the trimmed V and J ends, which lost 10 bases and 4 bases, there was a span of 19 bases.

The chain combines TRBV11-1 with TRBJ2-7; 9 nucleotides agree with TRBD1. Trimming took 5 bases from V and 3 from J; bases not matched to a gene: 8. Germline CDR1 and CDR2: SGHAT and FQDESV (reference sequence). The CDR3 runs to 15 residues. The CDR3 sequence is CASSPRDREFYEQYF. The CDR3 DNA is TGTGCCAGCAGCCCCAGGGACAGGGAATTCTACGAGCAGTACTTC.

The chain combines TRBV27 with TRBJ1-2; TRBD1 is a possible D gene (5 bases). V lost 2 bases to trimming and J lost 5 bases, with 15 bases between them. Germline values: CDR1 MNHEY, CDR2 SMNVEV (reference sequence). There are 15 residues in the CDR3. For the CDR3, the DNA is TGTGCCAGCAGTTTAGGGAGACAGTCAGGGTATGGCTACACCTTC. It is translated as CASSLGRQSGYGYTF.

The chain couples TRBV15 to TRBJ2-2; D remains unclear. V lost 0 bases to trimming and J lost 5 bases, with 1 base between them. Germline values: CDR1 LNHNV, CDR2 YYDKDF (reference sequence). This CDR3 is built from 12 residues. The CDR3 nucleotides read TGTGCCACCAGCAGAGAGACCGGGGAGCTGTTTTTT. Translating it yields CATSRETGELFF.

This clone was observed a handful of times. The chain has TRBV14 and TRBJ1-6; D is possibly TRBD1 (5 bases). V lost 0 bases, J lost 9 bases, and 24 bases lay in between. Germline assignment: CDR1 SGHDN and CDR2 FVKESK. The CDR3 loop spans 19 amino acids. The CDR3 DNA follows: TGTGCCAGCAGCCAAGATTGGAAGGGGCCGGGGCAGGGCCCTTCACCCCTCCACTTT. This sequence encodes CASSQDWKGPGQGPSPLHF.

The chain employs TRBV11-2 and TRBJ1-5; TRBD1 is a possible D gene (6 bases). Germline CDR1 SGHAT, CDR2 FQNNGV. Trimming left V 2 bases short and J 6 bases short, with 20 bases between. The CDR3 sequence is 17 residues long. CDR3 nucleotide sequence: TGTGCCAGCAGCTTATCCGCTGGTGGGGGGCAGAGTCAGCCCCAGCATTTT. Translated: CASSLSAGGGQSQPQHF.

The V and J genes are TRBV28 and TRBJ2-1; no definite D call. Per the germline V gene, CDR1 is MDHEN and CDR2 is SYDVKM. The CDR3 runs to 13 residues. The V end lost 8 bases, the J end lost 5 bases, and 13 bases lay between the germline ends. DNA for the CDR3: TGTGCCAGCCTGCCAGAGGTAGACAATGAGCAGTTCTTC. This translates into CASLPEVDNEQFF.

V is TRBV9 and J is TRBJ2-3, with TRBD1 matching over 7 bases. Germline V gene data show CDR1 as SGDLS and CDR2 as YYNGEE. Unmatched junction bases numbered 8, after V lost 4 bases and J lost 6 bases. The CDR3 contains 14 residues. The CDR3 DNA is TGTGCCAGCAGCCTGGGACAGCCCTTGGATACGCAGTATTTT. Protein product: CASSLGQPLDTQYF.

V gene TRBV30 combines with J gene TRBJ2-7; 10 bases map to TRBD1. CDR1 and CDR2 from the germline V gene are GTSNPN and SVGIG (reference sequence). The CDR3 has 14 residues. With V trimmed by 3 bases and J by 3 bases, 5 bases remained unmatched. CDR3 in DNA: TGTGCCTGGAGGTGGGGGACAGGGGACTACGAGCAGTACTTC. Translated: CAWRWGTGDYEQYF.

This chain joins TRBV7-2 and TRBJ2-7; 7 bases match TRBD2. The germline V gene encodes CDR1 SGHTA and CDR2 FQGNSA. The CDR3 extends over 16 amino acids. With 0 bases clipped from V and 1 base from J, the junction kept 6 bases outside the gene matches. This chain's CDR3 is CASSLAWGGGSYEQYF. CDR3 DNA sequence: TGTGCCAGCAGCTTAGCTTGGGGCGGGGGTTCCTACGAGCAGTACTTC.

This chain joins TRBV7-9 and TRBJ1-6; TRBD1 matches 7 bases. Germline V lookup: CDR1 SEHNR, CDR2 FQNEAQ (reference sequence). J lost 6 bases, V lost 3 bases, and 5 bases had no gene match. The CDR3 spans 15 residues. The CDR3 loop is CASSLGDSFNSPLHF. DNA of the CDR3: TGTGCCAGCAGCTTGGGGGACAGTTTTAATTCACCCCTCCACTTT.

The V and J genes are TRBV7-3 and TRBJ1-1; unclear D gene. CDR1 and CDR2 (germline): SGHTA, FQGTGA. V was shortened by 2 bases and J by 8 bases, with 6 bases between the two germline ends. There are 11 residues in the CDR3. The CDR3: CASSLGLEAFF. In DNA form, the CDR3 reads TGTGCCAGCAGCTTAGGGTTGGAAGCTTTCTTT.

The CDR3 region is CASSGNGIQETQYF. In nucleotides, the CDR3 is TGCGCCAGCAGCGGAAACGGGATTCAAGAGACCCAGTACTTC. The rearrangement uses TRBV5-1 and TRBJ2-5; maybe TRBD2 (5 bases). Germline lookup yields CDR1 SGHRS and CDR2 YFSETQ. V shed 4 bases and J shed 2 bases, with 12 bases lying between them. This CDR3 is built from 14 residues.